This TCR beta chain was captured by sequencing in a study of blood T cell repertoires in COVID-19. Study at large: Samples taken during acute and convalescent COVID-19 were collected in the United States, Italy and Spain. PBMCs, B-cell-depleted T cells, or T cells were the source of the cDNA or gDNA that made up the material.

In the original processing: The authors estimated nucleated cell counts from reference gene primer amplification. The assay was immunoSEQ multiplex PCR, and TCRdb's table has in-frame clones only and misses some. The D gene and trimming were derived from the DNA, and the V and J assignments and clone size from that table. This sample yields roughly 110,000 clones, of which about 82% are seen a single time; 6% to 6.5% belongs to the top ten. The CDR3 runs to 12 residues. The V end was cut by 2 bases, the J end by 7 bases, with 8 bases between. Per germline, CDR1 MNHEY and CDR2 SVGAGI. The clonotype originates from a man at least 80 years old with COVID-19, enrolled during active disease. The sequenced sample consisted of peripheral blood. V is TRBV6-5 and J is TRBJ1-2; D gene uncertain. The CDR3 loop reads CASSYSRSGYTF. CDR3 bases: TGTGCCAGCAGTTACAGCCGTAGTGGCTACACCTTC.